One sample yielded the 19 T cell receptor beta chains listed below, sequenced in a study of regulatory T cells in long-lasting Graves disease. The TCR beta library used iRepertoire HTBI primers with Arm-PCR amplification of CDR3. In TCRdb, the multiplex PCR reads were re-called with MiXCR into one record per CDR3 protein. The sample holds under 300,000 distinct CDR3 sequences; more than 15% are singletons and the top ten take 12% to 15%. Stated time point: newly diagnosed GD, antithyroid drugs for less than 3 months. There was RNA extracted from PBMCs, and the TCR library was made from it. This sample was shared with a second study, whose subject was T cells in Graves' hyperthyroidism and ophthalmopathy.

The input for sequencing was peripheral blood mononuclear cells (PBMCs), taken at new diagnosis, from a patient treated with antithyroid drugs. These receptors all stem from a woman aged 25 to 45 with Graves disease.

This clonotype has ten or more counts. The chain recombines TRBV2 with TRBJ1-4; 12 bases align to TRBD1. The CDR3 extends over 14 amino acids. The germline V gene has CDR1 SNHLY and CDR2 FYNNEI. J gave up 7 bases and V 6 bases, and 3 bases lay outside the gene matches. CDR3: CASSRDRGLEKLFF. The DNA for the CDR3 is TGTGCCAGCAGCCGGGACAGGGGGCTTGAAAAACTGTTTTTT. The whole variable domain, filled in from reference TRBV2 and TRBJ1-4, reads EPEVTQTPSHQVTQMGQEVILRCVPISNHLYFYWYRQILGQKVEFLVSFYNNEISEKSEIFDDQFSVERPDGSNFTLKIRSTKLEDSAMYFCASSRDRGLEKLFFGSGTQLSVL.

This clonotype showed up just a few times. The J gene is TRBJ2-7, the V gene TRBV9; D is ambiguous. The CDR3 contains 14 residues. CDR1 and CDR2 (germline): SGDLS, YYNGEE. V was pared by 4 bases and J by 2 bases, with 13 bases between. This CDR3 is CASSNSDGTYEQYF. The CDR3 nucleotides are TGTGCCAGCAGCAACTCGGACGGAACCTACGAGCAGTACTTC.

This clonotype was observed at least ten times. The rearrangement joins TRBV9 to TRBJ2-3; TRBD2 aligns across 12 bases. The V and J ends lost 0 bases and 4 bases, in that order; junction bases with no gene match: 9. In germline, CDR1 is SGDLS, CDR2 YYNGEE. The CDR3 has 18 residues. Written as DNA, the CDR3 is TGTGCCAGCAGCGTAGATCCCCTAGCGGGGGGGCTTTCAGATACGCAGTATTTT. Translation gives CASSVDPLAGGLSDTQYF.

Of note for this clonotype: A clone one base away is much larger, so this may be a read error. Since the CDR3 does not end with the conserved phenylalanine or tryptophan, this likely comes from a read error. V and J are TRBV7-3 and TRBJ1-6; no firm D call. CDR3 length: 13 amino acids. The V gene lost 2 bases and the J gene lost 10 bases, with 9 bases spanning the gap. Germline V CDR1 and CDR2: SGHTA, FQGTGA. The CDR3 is CASSLLGHSPLHL. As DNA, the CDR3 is TGTGCCAGCAGCTTATTAGGGCACTCACCCCTCCACCTT.

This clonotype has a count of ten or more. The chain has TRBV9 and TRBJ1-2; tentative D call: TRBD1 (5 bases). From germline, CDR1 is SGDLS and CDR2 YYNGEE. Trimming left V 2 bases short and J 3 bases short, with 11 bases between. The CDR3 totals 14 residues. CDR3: CASSVDGGDYGYTF. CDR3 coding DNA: TGTGCCAGCAGCGTGGACGGGGGAGACTATGGCTACACCTTC. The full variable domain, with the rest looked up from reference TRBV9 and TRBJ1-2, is DSGVTQTPKHLITATGQRVTLRCSPRSGDLSVYWYQQSLDQGLQFLIQYYNGEERAKGNILERFSAQQFPDLHSELNLSSLELGDSALYFCASSVDGGDYGYTFGSGTRLTVV.

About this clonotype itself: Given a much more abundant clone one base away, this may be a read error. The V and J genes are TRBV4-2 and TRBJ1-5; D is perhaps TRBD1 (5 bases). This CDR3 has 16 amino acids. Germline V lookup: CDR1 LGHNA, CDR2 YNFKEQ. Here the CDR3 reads CASSQDLGRSSQPQHF. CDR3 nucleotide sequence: TGTGCCAGCAGCCAAGATCTGGGACGAAGCAGTCAGCCCCAGCATTTT.

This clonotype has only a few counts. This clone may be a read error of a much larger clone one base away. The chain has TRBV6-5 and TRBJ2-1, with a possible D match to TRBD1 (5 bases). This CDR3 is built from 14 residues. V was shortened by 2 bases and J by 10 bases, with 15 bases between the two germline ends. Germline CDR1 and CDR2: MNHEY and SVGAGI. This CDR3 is CASSYLRGSDEQFF. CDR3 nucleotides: TGTGCCAGCAGTTACCTTAGGGGATCGGACGAGCAGTTCTTC.

CDR3 sequence reads: CAIKGTKPGETQYF. DNA of the CDR3: TGTGCCATCAAGGGGACGAAGCCCGGGGAGACCCAGTACTTC. This chain links TRBV10-3 with TRBJ2-5; D tentatively reads TRBD1 or TRBD2 (5 bases each). Trimming cost V 7 bases and J 5 bases, with 17 bases left between them. CDR1 is ENHRY and CDR2 is SYGVKD in the germline V gene. The length of the CDR3 is 14 residues.

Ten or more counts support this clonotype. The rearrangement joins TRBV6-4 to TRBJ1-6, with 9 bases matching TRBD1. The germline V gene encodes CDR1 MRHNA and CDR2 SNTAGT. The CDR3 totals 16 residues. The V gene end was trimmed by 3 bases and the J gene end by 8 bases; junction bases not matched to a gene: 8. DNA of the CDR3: TGTGCCAGCAGTGAAGCACCGGGACAGGGTTATTCACCCCTCCACTTT. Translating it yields CASSEAPGQGYSPLHF.

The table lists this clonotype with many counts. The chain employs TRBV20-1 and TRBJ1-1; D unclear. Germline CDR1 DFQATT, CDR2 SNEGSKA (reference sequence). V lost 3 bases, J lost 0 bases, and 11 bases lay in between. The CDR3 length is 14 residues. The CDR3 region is CSASFDNMNTEAFF. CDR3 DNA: TGCAGTGCTAGTTTTGACAACATGAACACTGAAGCTTTCTTT.

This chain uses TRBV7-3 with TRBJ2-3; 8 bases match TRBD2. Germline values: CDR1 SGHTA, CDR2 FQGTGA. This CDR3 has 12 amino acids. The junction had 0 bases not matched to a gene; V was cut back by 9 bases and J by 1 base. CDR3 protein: CARLAGTDTQYF. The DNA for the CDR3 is TGTGCCAGACTAGCGGGCACAGATACGCAGTATTTT.

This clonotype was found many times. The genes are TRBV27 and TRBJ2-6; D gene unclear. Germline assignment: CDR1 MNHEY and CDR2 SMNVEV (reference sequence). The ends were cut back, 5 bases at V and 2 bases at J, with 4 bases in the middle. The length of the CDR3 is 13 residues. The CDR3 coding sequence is TGTGCCAGCAGTGATGCTGGGGCCAACGTCCTGACTTTC. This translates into CASSDAGANVLTF.

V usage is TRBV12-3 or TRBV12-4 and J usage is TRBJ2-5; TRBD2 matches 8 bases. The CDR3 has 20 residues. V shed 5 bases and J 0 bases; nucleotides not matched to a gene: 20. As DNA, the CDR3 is TGTGCCAGCAGTAAGAACCCCGGGGGGGGCCGGCGGGGCCACCAAGAGACCCAGTACTTC. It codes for CASSKNPGGGRRGHQETQYF.

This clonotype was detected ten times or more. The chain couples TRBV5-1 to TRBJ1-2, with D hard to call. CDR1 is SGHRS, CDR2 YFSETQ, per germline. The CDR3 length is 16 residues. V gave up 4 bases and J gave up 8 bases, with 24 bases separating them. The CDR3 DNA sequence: TGCGCCAGCAGCCCACGGACCCTATCTCAACCTGGGGGCTACACCTTC. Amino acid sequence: CASSPRTLSQPGGYTF.

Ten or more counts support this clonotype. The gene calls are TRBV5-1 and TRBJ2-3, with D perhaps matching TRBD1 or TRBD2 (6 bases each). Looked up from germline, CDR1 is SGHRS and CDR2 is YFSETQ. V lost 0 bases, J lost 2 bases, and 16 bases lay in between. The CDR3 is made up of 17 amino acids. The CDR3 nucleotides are TGCGCCAGCAGCTTGGTGGGGGCCCGGGGGCCCACAGATACGCAGTATTTT. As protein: CASSLVGARGPTDTQYF.

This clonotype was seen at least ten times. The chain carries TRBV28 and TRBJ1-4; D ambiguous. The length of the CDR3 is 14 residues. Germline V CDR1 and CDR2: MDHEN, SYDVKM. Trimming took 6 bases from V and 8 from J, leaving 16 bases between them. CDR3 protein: CASSSGVIGEKLFF. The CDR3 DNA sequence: TGTGCCAGCAGCTCGGGCGTTATAGGCGAAAAACTGTTTTTT.

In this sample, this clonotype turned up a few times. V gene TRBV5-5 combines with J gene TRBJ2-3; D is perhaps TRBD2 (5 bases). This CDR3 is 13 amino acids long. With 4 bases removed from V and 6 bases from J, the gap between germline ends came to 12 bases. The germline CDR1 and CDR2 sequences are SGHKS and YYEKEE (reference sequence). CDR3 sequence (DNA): TGTGCCAGCAGCCTATCTAGCCTGGATACGCAGTATTTT. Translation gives CASSLSSLDTQYF.

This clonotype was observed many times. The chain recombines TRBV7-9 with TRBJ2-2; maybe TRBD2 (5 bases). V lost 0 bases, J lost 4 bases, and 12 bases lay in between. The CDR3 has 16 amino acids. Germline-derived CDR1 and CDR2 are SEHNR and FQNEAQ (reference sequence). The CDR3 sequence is CASSLASGVITGELFF. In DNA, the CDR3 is TGTGCCAGCAGCTTAGCGTCCGGGGTCATCACCGGGGAGCTGTTTTTT.

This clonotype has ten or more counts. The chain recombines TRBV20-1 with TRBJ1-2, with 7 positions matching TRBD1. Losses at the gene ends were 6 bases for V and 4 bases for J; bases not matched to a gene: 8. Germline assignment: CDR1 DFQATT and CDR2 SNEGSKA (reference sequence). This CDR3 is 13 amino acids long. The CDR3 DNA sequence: TGCAGTGCCCTCAGGGGGGCCTTCTATGGCTACACCTTC. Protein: CSALRGAFYGYTF.